This T cell receptor beta chain was observed in a study of T cells in localized non-small cell lung cancer. Study findings and constraints: There was higher T cell clonality in uninvolved adjacent lung than in tumor, and it was highest there. Only one tumor region went through sequencing, so heterogeneity may still be there. Greater blood T cell density accompanied longer overall survival. Detection in adjacent lung was observed for a median roughly 62 of the top 100 tumor clones.

V shed 6 bases, J shed 0 bases, and the junction held 2 bases outside the gene matches. This CDR3 contains 15 residues. Germline V gene sequence: CDR1 MNHNY, CDR2 SVGAGI (reference sequence). A note on this clone: The antigen remains undetermined.

Sequencing was performed with immunoSEQ multiplex PCR; in TCRdb, only in-frame clones are kept and a portion is missing. Found here are more than 12,000 clones, approximately 89% of them singletons; the top ten hold 4.2%. The source is a woman aged 35 to 75 with stage I lung adenocarcinoma. Sequencing used peripheral blood, obtained before any cancer treatment. V and J are TRBV6-6 and TRBJ2-3; 11 positions agree with TRBD2. The CDR3 spells CASRGTSGSTDTQYF. CDR3 DNA: TGTGCCAGCAGGGGGACTAGCGGCAGCACAGATACGCAGTATTTT.